This TCR beta chain was found in a study of shared clonotypes between healthy human individuals. The study drew its donors from healthy HIV-negative adults without recent acute infections or vaccinations. The V and J ends lost 4 bases and 6 bases, in that order; junction bases with no gene match: 8. CDR1 and CDR2 (germline): SGHRS, YFSETQ. The CDR3 is 14 amino acids. Clones were sequenced by immunoSEQ multiplex PCR, and TCRdb holds only the in-frame ones, with some missing. The sample consists of roughly 2.5 million clones, around 94% of them appearing once. This rearrangement joins TRBV5-1 to TRBJ1-2, with 8 bases matching TRBD1. The material sequenced was naive CD4+ T cells sorted from blood. Sample subset: CD45RA+ positively selected. The sequence derives from a man younger than 35 in good health. CDR3 nucleotides: TGCGCCAGCAGCGGGAGACAGGGGAACGATGGCTACACCTTC. Its protein product is CASSGRQGNDGYTF.